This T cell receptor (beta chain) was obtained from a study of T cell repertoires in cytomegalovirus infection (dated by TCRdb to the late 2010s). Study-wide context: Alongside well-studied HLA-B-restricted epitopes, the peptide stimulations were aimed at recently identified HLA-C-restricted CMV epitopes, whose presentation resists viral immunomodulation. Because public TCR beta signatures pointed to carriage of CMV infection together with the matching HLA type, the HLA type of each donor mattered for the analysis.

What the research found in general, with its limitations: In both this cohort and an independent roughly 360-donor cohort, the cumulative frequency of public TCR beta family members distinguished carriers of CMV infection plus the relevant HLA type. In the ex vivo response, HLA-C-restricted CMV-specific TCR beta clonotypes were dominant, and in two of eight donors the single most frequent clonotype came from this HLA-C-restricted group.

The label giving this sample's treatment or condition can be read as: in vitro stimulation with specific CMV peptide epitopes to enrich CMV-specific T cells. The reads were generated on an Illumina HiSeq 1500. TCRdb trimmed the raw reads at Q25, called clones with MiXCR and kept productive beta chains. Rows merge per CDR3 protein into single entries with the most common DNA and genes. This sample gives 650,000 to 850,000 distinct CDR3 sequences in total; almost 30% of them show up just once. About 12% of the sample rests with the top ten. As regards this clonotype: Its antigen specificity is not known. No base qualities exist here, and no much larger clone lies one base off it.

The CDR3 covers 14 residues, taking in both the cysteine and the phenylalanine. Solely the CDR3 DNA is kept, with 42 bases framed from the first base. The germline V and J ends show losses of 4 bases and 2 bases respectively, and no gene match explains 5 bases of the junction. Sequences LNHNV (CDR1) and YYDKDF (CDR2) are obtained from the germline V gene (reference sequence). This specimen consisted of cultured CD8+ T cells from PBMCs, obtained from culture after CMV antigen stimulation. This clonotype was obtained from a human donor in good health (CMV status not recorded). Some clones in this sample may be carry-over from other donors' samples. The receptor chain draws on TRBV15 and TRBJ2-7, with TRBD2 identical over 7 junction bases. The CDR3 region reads CATSTGLDPYEQYF. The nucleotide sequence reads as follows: TGTGCCACCAGCACCGGACTAGATCCCTACGAGCAGTACTTC. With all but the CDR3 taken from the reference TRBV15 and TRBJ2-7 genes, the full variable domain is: DAMVIQNPRYQVTQFGKPVTLSCSQTLNHNVMYWYQQKSSQAPKLLFHYYDKDFNNEADTPDNFQSRRPNTSFCFLDIRSPGLGDTAMYLCATSTGLDPYEQYFGPGTRLTVT.